Sequencing of this T cell receptor beta chain was carried out in a study of shared clonotypes between healthy human individuals. Whole-study results and caveats: Donors were few, which limited the genetic and exposure-history diversity represented.

Germline V CDR1 and CDR2: WSHSY, SAAADI. The V segment lost 3 bases and the J segment 3 bases; nucleotides outside the gene matches: 4. The CDR3 runs 15 residues. TCRdb's copy holds only in-frame clones and misses some; the assay was immunoSEQ multiplex PCR. The sample consists of some 1,900,000 clones, over 85% of them appearing once. With respect to this clone: Its antigen is undetermined.

It was CD45RO-negative cells, positively selected for CCR7, that made up naive CD8 cells, with terminally differentiated effector memory CD45RA+ cells excluded. The J gene is TRBJ2-2, the V gene TRBV10-2, with TRBD2 identical over 7 bases. The sequence came from a man between 18 and 29 years old in good health. What was sequenced was naive CD8+ T cells sorted from blood. The CDR3 reads CASSEGLEDTGELFF. In DNA form, the CDR3 reads TGCGCCAGCAGTGAAGGACTAGAGGACACCGGGGAGCTGTTTTTT.